This T cell receptor (beta chain) was recorded in a study of blood T cell repertoires in COVID-19. The method was immunoSEQ multiplex PCR; TCRdb's version includes in-frame clones alone and lacks a portion of them. This table has under 250,000 clones, about nine tenths appearing once. With regard to this clone: A junction boundary mismatches the germline segment, possibly from a read error.

Germline V gene data show CDR1 as MNHEY and CDR2 as SMNVEV (reference sequence). The CDR3 loop spans 17 amino acids. This TCR was recovered from a woman aged 60-70 years who had recovered from COVID-19. The sequenced material came from peripheral blood. The genes are TRBV27 and TRBJ2-7; D is perhaps TRBD1 (6 bases). The CDR3 spells CASSYTYRDILTSGPTF. The CDR3 bases are TGTGCCAGCAGTTATACGTACCGGGACATTCTAACCTCGGGCCCCACTTTC.